The next 19 T cell receptor beta chains were all read from a single sample in a study of metastatic and nonmetastatic thyroid tumors. Ahead of thyroid surgery, no patient had received treatment of any kind. MiXCR reprocessed the PCR reads for TCRdb. This sample yields around 16,000 clones, of which roughly 14% are seen a single time; approximately 15% belongs to the top ten. The sample taken for sequencing was blood. Receptors originate from a female donor with papillary thyroid cancer or a benign thyroid nodule (not recorded which). Some clones in this sample may be carry-over from other donors' samples.

Of note for this clone: A much bigger clone sits one base away, suggesting this may be a read error. J is TRBJ1-2 and V is TRBV5-5; D is unresolved. The germline gives CDR1 SGHKS, CDR2 YYEKEE (reference sequence). The CDR3 covers 13 residues. CDR3: CSSSVTDNYGYTF. CDR3 nucleotide sequence: TGTTCCAGCAGCGTTACAGATAACTATGGCTACACCTTC.

This clone is medium-sized. The chain employs TRBV27 and TRBJ2-2; 7 bases match TRBD1. V gave up 2 bases and J gave up 6 bases; unmatched junction bases: 15. This CDR3 comprises 18 residues. CDR1 MNHEY and CDR2 SMNVEV come from the germline V gene (reference sequence). In nucleotides, the CDR3 is TGTGCCAGCAGTTTAAGGGTGACAGGGTACGGATTTGCCGGGGAGCTGTTTTTT. Protein sequence: CASSLRVTGYGFAGELFF.

This clone was counted a few times. The chain is built from TRBV12-3 or TRBV12-4 and TRBJ1-1, with D unresolved. The CDR3 spans 13 residues. Trimming took 5 bases from V and 2 from J, leaving 9 bases between them. Here the CDR3 DNA reads TGTGCCAGCAGTACGGCAGGTAACACTGAAGCTTTCTTT. Its protein product is CASSTAGNTEAFF.

This clone was recorded at least ten times. The chain uses TRBV29-1 and TRBJ2-3; possibly TRBD1 for D (6 bases). This CDR3 is built from 14 residues. Trimming shortened V by 3 bases and J by 2 bases, and 12 bases separated the two germline ends. Germline V CDR1 and CDR2: SQVTM, ANQGSEA. CDR3 protein: CSVDQGTHTDTQYF. The CDR3 DNA is TGCAGCGTTGATCAGGGGACACACACAGATACGCAGTATTTT.

This clone was counted between two and nine times. J is TRBJ2-7 and V is TRBV28; 7 bases match TRBD1. J lost 4 bases, V lost 5 bases, and 11 bases had no gene match. Germline-derived CDR1 and CDR2 are MDHEN and SYDVKM. This CDR3 is built from 15 residues. The CDR3 protein is CASSRYRGRTYEQYF. The CDR3 region has the DNA TGTGCCAGCAGTCGGTACAGGGGAAGGACTTACGAGCAGTACTTC.

This clone is categorized as medium-sized (0.01 to 0.1%). Other nucleotide sequences in the sample specify the same CDR3. This chain connects TRBV25-1 to TRBJ2-1; a weak D match, TRBD2 (5 bases). The CDR3 loop spans 15 amino acids. V lost 8 bases and J 2 bases, leaving 16 bases between the germline ends. CDR1 MGHDK and CDR2 SYGVNS come from the germline V gene. The CDR3 protein is CASSRAEAAYNEQFF. CDR3 nucleotides: TGTGCCAGCTCCCGGGCGGAGGCCGCCTACAATGAGCAGTTCTTC.

In this sample, this clone turned up many times. This specimen includes other DNA sequences encoding the same CDR3. This sequence joins TRBV5-5 and TRBJ1-4; D not certain. The germline V gene has CDR1 SGHKS and CDR2 YYEKEE (reference sequence). This CDR3 has 15 amino acids. Trimming stripped 5 bases from V and 5 bases from J, with 16 bases between. CDR3: CASRPGSVQNEKLFF. In DNA, the CDR3 is TGTGCCAGCAGACCGGGGTCGGTTCAGAATGAAAAACTGTTTTTT.

J is TRBJ2-2 and V is TRBV5-1; 8 bases are shared with TRBD1. This CDR3 comprises 16 residues. J gave up 5 bases and V 6 bases, and 12 bases lay outside the gene matches. Germline V lookup: CDR1 SGHRS, CDR2 YFSETQ. The CDR3 sequence: CASTPIDRGGTGELFF. CDR3 in DNA: TGCGCCAGCACCCCTATCGACAGGGGAGGAACCGGGGAGCTGTTTTTT.

This rearrangement joins TRBV6-5 to TRBJ2-5; TRBD2 matches 15 bases. The CDR3 extends over 17 amino acids. The ends lost 4 bases at V and 8 bases at J; junction bases unmatched: 11. In germline, CDR1 is MNHEY, CDR2 SVGAGI. The CDR3 loop reads CASSSPGLAGGGDTQYF. CDR3 DNA sequence: TGTGCCAGCAGTTCGCCTGGACTAGCGGGAGGGGGAGATACCCAGTACTTC.

This clone is medium-sized in the sample. The J gene is TRBJ2-7, the V gene TRBV19, with D perhaps given as TRBD1 or TRBD2 (7 bases each). CDR1 LNHDA and CDR2 SQIVND come from the germline V gene (reference sequence). The germline V and J ends were trimmed by 3 bases and 5 bases, with 14 bases remaining between them. The CDR3 spans 14 residues. Here the CDR3 reads CASSMGGGGHEQYF. In DNA, the CDR3 is TGTGCCAGTAGTATGGGAGGGGGCGGCCACGAGCAGTACTTC.

This clone was seen once. One junction end disagrees with the germline gene, perhaps due to a read error. The gene calls are TRBV20-1 and TRBJ2-7; D is possibly TRBD2 (6 bases). The CDR3 sequence is 14 residues long. From germline, CDR1 is DFQATT and CDR2 SNEGSKA (reference sequence). The CDR3 sequence: CIASIGGSPYEHYF. In DNA, the CDR3 is TGCATTGCTAGTATCGGGGGTTCCCCCTACGAGCACTACTTC.

This clone was recorded many times. This chain joins TRBV24-1 and TRBJ2-7; D may be TRBD2 (5 bases). The V gene's germline CDR1 is KGHDR and CDR2 SFDVKD. This CDR3 is built from 16 residues. The V gene lost 10 bases and the J gene lost 6 bases, with 27 bases spanning the gap. The CDR3: CATNLYNDITTTEQYF. The CDR3 nucleotides are TGTGCCACTAATTTATATAATGACATTACGACTACCGAGCAGTACTTC.

A single count supports this clone. A read error is possible here, since a much larger clone lies one base away. The V and J genes are TRBV7-9 and TRBJ1-4; D unresolved. V was pared by 2 bases and J by 5 bases, with 9 bases between. CDR1 and CDR2 from the germline V gene are SEHNR and FQNEAQ (reference sequence). The CDR3 spans 14 residues. DNA for the CDR3: TGTGCCAGCAGCTTAAGCGTTACCAATGAAAAACTGTTTTTT. Its protein is CASSLSVTNEKLFF.

This chain uses TRBV6-1 with TRBJ2-5; D may correspond to TRBD1 or TRBD2 (5 bases each). Between the trimmed V and J ends, which lost 4 bases and 5 bases, there was a span of 11 bases. The CDR3 spans 13 residues. Germline V CDR1 and CDR2: MNHNS, SASEGT. CDR3: CASSALGEETQYF. The CDR3 DNA follows: TGTGCCAGCAGTGCGCTGGGGGAGGAGACCCAGTACTTC.

This clone was detected many times. The V and J genes are TRBV7-9 and TRBJ1-2; TRBD1 is a possible D gene (6 bases). The CDR3 covers 13 residues. From germline, CDR1 is SEHNR and CDR2 FQNEAQ (reference sequence). V was pared by 4 bases and J by 2 bases, with 8 bases between. The CDR3 spells CASSSTGNYGYTF. The CDR3 nucleotides read TGTGCCAGCAGCTCTACAGGGAACTATGGCTACACCTTC.

In its sample, this clone ranks as medium-sized. The chain's CDR3 is CASQLRENTGELFF. In DNA form, the CDR3 reads TGTGCCAGCCAGCTCAGGGAAAACACCGGGGAGCTGTTTTTT. The chain carries TRBV27 and TRBJ2-2, with D tentatively TRBD1 (5 bases). The length of the CDR3 is 14 residues. V lost 8 bases to trimming and J lost 2 bases, with 12 bases between them. Germline CDR1 reads MNHEY; CDR2 reads SMNVEV (reference sequence).

This clone was detected ten times or more. It may be a read error: a sequence one base away is much more abundant. The same CDR3 arises from other DNA sequences in this sample as well. The CDR3 reads CASSPEARVGYTF. The CDR3 DNA is TGTGCCAGTAGTCCAGAGGCCCGCGTTGGCTACACCTTC. The chain employs TRBV19 and TRBJ1-2; D is unresolved. Trimming pared 5 bases from V and 7 bases from J, leaving 14 bases between. CDR1 is LNHDA and CDR2 is SQIVND in the germline V gene (reference sequence). The CDR3 runs to 13 residues.

The V and J genes are TRBV18 and TRBJ2-1; D possibly corresponds to TRBD2 (5 bases). CDR1 is KGHSH and CDR2 is LQKENI in the germline V gene. The CDR3 totals 17 residues. The V gene lost 1 base and the J gene lost 7 bases, with 20 bases spanning the gap. The DNA of the CDR3 is TGTGCCAGCTCACCACTGTTCAGGACTGGCTCGGGTAATGAGCAGTTCTTC. As protein: CASSPLFRTGSGNEQFF.

The table lists this clone with many counts. The rearrangement links TRBV7-2 to TRBJ1-2; possibly TRBD1 for D (5 bases). CDR1 and CDR2 (germline): SGHTA, FQGNSA. The CDR3 sequence is 14 residues long. Trimming shortened V by 7 bases and J by 8 bases, and 20 bases separated the two germline ends. The CDR3 spells CASTLNAGGWGYTF. The DNA of the CDR3 is TGTGCCAGCACCCTTAACGCGGGGGGGTGGGGCTACACCTTC.